The rows below give T cell receptor beta chains drawn from one sample of a study of blood T cell repertoires in COVID-19. The method was immunoSEQ multiplex PCR; TCRdb's version includes in-frame clones alone and lacks a portion of them. This repertoire shows roughly 290,000 clones, 75% to 90% found once; its top ten account for approximately 12%. The sample was peripheral blood. The receptor source for this set is an older woman with acute or convalescent COVID-19. Each CDR3 is given with its conserved first and last residue. Fields, in order: CDR3 DNA, CDR3 protein, clone size, D gene, V gene, J gene. A D gene is named only where the DNA matches it firmly. A row's size may be missing; if present it is once, few, many or a size class.

cdr3_nt: TGTGCCAGCAGCGTCGACCGTTTTCTAGACGAGCAGTACTTC
cdr3_aa: CASSVDRFLDEQYF
clone_size: once
d_call: NA
v_call: TRBV9
j_call: TRBJ2-7

cdr3_nt: TGTGCCAGCAGCCCCCGGGAAGGAGCCCTTCAAGAGACCCAGTACTTC
cdr3_aa: CASSPREGALQETQYF
clone_size: NA
d_call: NA
v_call: TRBV21-1
j_call: TRBJ2-5

cdr3_nt: TGTGCCAGTCAGCGACAGGAATACTCCTACGAGCAGTACTTC
cdr3_aa: CASQRQEYSYEQYF
clone_size: NA
d_call: NA
v_call: TRBV2
j_call: TRBJ2-7

cdr3_nt: TGTGCCAGCAGTGATAGTTACGGGTACGAGCAGTACTTC
cdr3_aa: CASSDSYGYEQYF
clone_size: NA
d_call: NA
v_call: TRBV25-1
j_call: TRBJ2-7

cdr3_nt: TGTGCCAGCAGCCAAGATGGCGACAGGGGGTTCTCCTACAATGAGCAGTTCTTC
cdr3_aa: CASSQDGDRGFSYNEQFF
clone_size: NA
d_call: TRBD1
v_call: TRBV3-1/TRBV3-2
j_call: TRBJ2-1

cdr3_nt: TGTGCCAGCAGATTATTGGGGACAGAGAACACTGAAGCTTTCTTT
cdr3_aa: CASRLLGTENTEAFF
clone_size: NA
d_call: TRBD1
v_call: TRBV7-2
j_call: TRBJ1-1

cdr3_nt: TGTGCCACCGATACCGGAGATACGCAGTATTTT
cdr3_aa: CATDTGDTQYF
clone_size: NA
d_call: NA
v_call: TRBV19
j_call: TRBJ2-3

cdr3_nt: TGTGCCAGCAGTAGACCGACAGGGAAGGGGCAGCCCCAGCATTTT
cdr3_aa: CASSRPTGKGQPQHF
clone_size: NA
d_call: TRBD1
v_call: TRBV28
j_call: TRBJ1-5

cdr3_nt: TGTGCCAGCTCACCTCAAGACAGGGGAGAGAAACTGTTTTTT
cdr3_aa: CASSPQDRGEKLFF
clone_size: NA
d_call: TRBD1
v_call: TRBV18
j_call: TRBJ1-4

cdr3_nt: TGTGCCAGCAGCGCCACAGGGGGCAATCAGCCCCAGCATTTT
cdr3_aa: CASSATGGNQPQHF
clone_size: NA
d_call: TRBD1
v_call: TRBV7-2
j_call: TRBJ1-5

cdr3_nt: TGTGCCAGCAGCCCCTTCTCCGGGGTCTACAATGAGCAGTTCTTC
cdr3_aa: CASSPFSGVYNEQFF
clone_size: once
d_call: NA
v_call: TRBV27
j_call: TRBJ2-1

cdr3_nt: TGTGCCAGCAGTTGGGACAGTAAAGAGACCCAGTACTTC
cdr3_aa: CASSWDSKETQYF
clone_size: NA
d_call: TRBD1
v_call: TRBV12-3/TRBV12-4
j_call: TRBJ2-5

cdr3_nt: TGTGCCAGCAGCGTAGAGGCTAGCGGGGGTTCTAGCACAGATACGCAGTATTTT
cdr3_aa: CASSVEASGGSSTDTQYF
clone_size: NA
d_call: TRBD2
v_call: TRBV9
j_call: TRBJ2-3

cdr3_nt: TGCAGCGTAGCGACTAGCGGACTCTCCTACGAGCAGTACTTC
cdr3_aa: CSVATSGLSYEQYF
clone_size: NA
d_call: TRBD2
v_call: TRBV29-1
j_call: TRBJ2-7

cdr3_nt: TGTGCCAGCAGAACCGCTTCGGTGCCCAGAAGCGCTGAAGCTTTCTTT
cdr3_aa: CASRTASVPRSAEAFF
clone_size: NA
d_call: NA
v_call: TRBV5-4
j_call: TRBJ1-1

cdr3_nt: TGTGCCAGCAGTGACTGGGAACAGGTTGGCTACACCTTC
cdr3_aa: CASSDWEQVGYTF
clone_size: NA
d_call: NA
v_call: TRBV6-4
j_call: TRBJ1-2

cdr3_nt: TGCGCCAGCAGCTTGATTGGGACAGGGGATACAGATACGCAGTATTTT
cdr3_aa: CASSLIGTGDTDTQYF
clone_size: NA
d_call: TRBD1
v_call: TRBV5-1
j_call: TRBJ2-3

cdr3_nt: TGTGCCAGCAGTCCAGGGGCAGGTGGCTACACCTTC
cdr3_aa: CASSPGAGGYTF
clone_size: NA
d_call: NA
v_call: TRBV6-4
j_call: TRBJ1-2